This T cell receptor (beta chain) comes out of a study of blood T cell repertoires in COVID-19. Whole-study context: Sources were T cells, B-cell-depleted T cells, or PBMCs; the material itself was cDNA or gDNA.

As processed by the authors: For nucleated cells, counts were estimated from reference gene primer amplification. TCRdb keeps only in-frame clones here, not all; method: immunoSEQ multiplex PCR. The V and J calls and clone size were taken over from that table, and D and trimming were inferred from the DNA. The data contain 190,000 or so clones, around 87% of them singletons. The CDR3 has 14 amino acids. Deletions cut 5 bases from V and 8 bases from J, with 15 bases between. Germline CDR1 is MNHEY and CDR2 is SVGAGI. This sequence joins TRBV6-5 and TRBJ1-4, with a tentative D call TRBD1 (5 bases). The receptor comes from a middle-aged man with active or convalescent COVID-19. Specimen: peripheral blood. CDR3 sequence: CASSTTALGEKLFF. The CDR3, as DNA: TGTGCCAGCAGTACGACAGCCCTGGGGGAAAAACTGTTTTTT.